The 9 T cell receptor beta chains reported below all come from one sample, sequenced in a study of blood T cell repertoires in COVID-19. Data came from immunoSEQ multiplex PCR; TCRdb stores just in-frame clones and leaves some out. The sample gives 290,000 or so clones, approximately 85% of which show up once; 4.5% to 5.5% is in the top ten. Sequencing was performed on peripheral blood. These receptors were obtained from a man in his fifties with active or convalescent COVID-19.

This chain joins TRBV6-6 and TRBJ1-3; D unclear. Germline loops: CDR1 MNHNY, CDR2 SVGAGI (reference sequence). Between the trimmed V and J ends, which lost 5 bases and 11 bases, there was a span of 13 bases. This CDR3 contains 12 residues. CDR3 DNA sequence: TGTGCCAGCAGTGATGCGGGAAGGGCCATATATTTT. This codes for CASSDAGRAIYF.

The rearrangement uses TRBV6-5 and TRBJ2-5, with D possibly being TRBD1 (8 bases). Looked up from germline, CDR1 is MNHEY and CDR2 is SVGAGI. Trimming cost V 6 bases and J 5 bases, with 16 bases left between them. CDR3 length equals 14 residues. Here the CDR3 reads CASRAGQGGETQYF. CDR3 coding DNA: TGTGCCAGCAGGGCAGGACAGGGAGGGGAGACCCAGTACTTC.

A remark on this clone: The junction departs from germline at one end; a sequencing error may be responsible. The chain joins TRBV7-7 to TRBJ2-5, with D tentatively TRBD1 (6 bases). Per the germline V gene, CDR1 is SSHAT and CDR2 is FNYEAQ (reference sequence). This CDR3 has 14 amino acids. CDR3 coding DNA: TGTGCTAGCAGCTTGGGGGCGGGTAGGGAGACCCAGTACTTC. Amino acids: CASSLGAGRETQYF.

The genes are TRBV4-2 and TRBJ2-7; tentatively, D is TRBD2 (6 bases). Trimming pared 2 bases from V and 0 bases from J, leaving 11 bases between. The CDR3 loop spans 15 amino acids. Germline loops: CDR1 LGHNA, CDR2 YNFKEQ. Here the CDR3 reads CASSQRVRDSYEQYF. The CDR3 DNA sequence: TGTGCCAGCAGCCAACGCGTGCGGGACTCCTACGAGCAGTACTTC.

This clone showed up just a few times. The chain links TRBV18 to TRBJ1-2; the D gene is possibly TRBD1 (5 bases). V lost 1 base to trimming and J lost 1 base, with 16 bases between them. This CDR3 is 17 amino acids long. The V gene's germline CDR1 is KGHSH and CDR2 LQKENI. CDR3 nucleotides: TGTGCCAGCTCACCACTGCCCGGGACGGGAGGTAACTATGGCTACACCTTC. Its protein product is CASSPLPGTGGNYGYTF.

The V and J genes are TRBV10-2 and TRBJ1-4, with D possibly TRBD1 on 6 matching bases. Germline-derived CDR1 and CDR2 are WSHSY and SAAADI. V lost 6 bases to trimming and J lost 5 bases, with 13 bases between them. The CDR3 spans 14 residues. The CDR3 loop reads CASRAGGNNEKLFF. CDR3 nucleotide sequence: TGCGCCAGCAGGGCGGGGGGCAACAATGAAAAACTGTTTTTT.

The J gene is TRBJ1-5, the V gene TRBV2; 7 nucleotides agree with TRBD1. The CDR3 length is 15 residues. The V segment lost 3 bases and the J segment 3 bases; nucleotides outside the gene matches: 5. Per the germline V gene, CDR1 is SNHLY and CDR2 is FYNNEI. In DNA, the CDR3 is TGTGCCAGCAGTGAGGGACAGCTAGACAATCAGCCCCAGCATTTT. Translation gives CASSEGQLDNQPQHF.

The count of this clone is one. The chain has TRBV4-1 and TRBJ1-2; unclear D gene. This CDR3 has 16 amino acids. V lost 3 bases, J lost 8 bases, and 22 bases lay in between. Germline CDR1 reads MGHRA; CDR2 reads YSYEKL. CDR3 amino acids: CASSHRVLGPGGGYTF. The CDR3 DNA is TGCGCCAGCAGCCACCGAGTTCTCGGGCCCGGAGGAGGCTACACCTTC.

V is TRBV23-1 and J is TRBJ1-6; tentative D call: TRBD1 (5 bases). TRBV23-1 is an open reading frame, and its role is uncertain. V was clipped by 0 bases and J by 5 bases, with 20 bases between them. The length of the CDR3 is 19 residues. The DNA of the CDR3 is TGCGCCAGCAGTCAATCAAGGATTTTGGGGGAGGGGAATAATTCACCCCTCCACTTT. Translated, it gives CASSQSRILGEGNNSPLHF.